Presented here are 16 T cell receptor beta chains from one specimen sequenced in a study of beta chain features in type 1 diabetes. Expressed TCRB transcripts got sequenced, as all isolated RNA was reverse transcribed. Clones were read by immunoSEQ multiplex PCR, and TCRdb kept only the in-frame ones, dropping some. The top ten hold 0.046% of the sample, which has around 500,000 clones, over 9.5% seen once. The specimen was naive CD4+ T cells from blood. The receptors were gathered from a woman aged 18-29 years in good health.

This clone was observed a few times. The gene calls are TRBV7-3 and TRBJ2-1; D ambiguous. V was clipped by 1 base and J by 2 bases, with 9 bases between them. Germline CDR1 reads SGHTA; CDR2 reads FQGTGA. This CDR3 region has 15 residues. In DNA form, the CDR3 reads TGTGCCAGCAGCTTAAAGGGTGGGACCTACAATGAGCAGTTCTTC. Protein sequence: CASSLKGGTYNEQFF.

J is TRBJ2-3 and V is TRBV2; a weak D match, TRBD1 (5 bases). CDR1 is SNHLY and CDR2 is FYNNEI in the germline V gene. V shed 4 bases and J shed 3 bases, with 11 bases lying between them. CDR3 length: 14 residues. This chain's CDR3 is CASSAGRATDTQYF. In DNA, the CDR3 is TGTGCCAGCAGTGCGGGCAGGGCGACAGATACGCAGTATTTT.

This clone was observed a few times. The chain joins TRBV10-3 to TRBJ1-6, with D unresolved. This CDR3 contains 14 residues. The V gene's germline CDR1 is ENHRY and CDR2 SYGVKD. Trimming pared 2 bases from V and 10 bases from J, leaving 12 bases between. The CDR3 reads CAISEGSTGSPLHF. CDR3 bases: TGTGCCATCAGTGAGGGCAGTACGGGGTCACCCCTCCACTTT.

The chain recombines TRBV18 with TRBJ2-7, with 9 bases lining up with TRBD1. J gave up 5 bases and V 3 bases, and 2 bases lay outside the gene matches. Per germline, CDR1 KGHSH and CDR2 LQKENI. CDR3 length equals 13 residues. This CDR3 reads CASSPRTGDEQYF. CDR3 bases: TGTGCCAGCTCACCGAGGACAGGGGACGAGCAGTACTTC.

The chain recombines TRBV5-1 with TRBJ1-2, with D perhaps matching TRBD1 (5 bases). Per germline, CDR1 SGHRS and CDR2 YFSETQ. The V end was cut by 2 bases, the J end by 6 bases, with 11 bases between. The CDR3 is 13 residues long. The CDR3 DNA is TGCGCCAGCAGCTTAGAGGGGCTTAATGGCTACACCTTC. This translates into CASSLEGLNGYTF. The complete variable domain, with remaining parts taken from reference TRBV5-1 and TRBJ1-2, reads KAGVTQTPRYLIKTRGQQVTLSCSPISGHRSVSWYQQTPGQGLQFLFEYFSETQRNKGNFPGRFSGRQFSNSRSEMNVSTLELGDSALYLCASSLEGLNGYTFGSGTRLTVV.

The genes are TRBV7-9 and TRBJ2-6, with D tentatively TRBD1 (6 bases). The CDR3 consists of 17 residues. Germline V gene data show CDR1 as SEHNR and CDR2 as FQNEAQ (reference sequence). Trimming stripped 3 bases from V and 0 bases from J, with 12 bases between. CDR3 sequence: CASSFRDKTSGANVLTF. The CDR3 nucleotides are TGTGCCAGCAGCTTTCGGGACAAGACCTCTGGGGCCAACGTCCTGACTTTC.

This clone was observed a handful of times. The J gene is TRBJ2-3, the V gene TRBV4-1; the match to TRBD1 covers 9 bases. The germline CDR1 and CDR2 sequences are MGHRA and YSYEKL. The CDR3 has 15 amino acids. V lost 4 bases and J lost 0; bases outside the gene matches: 2. This CDR3 is CASSRGQGSTDTQYF. In DNA form, the CDR3 reads TGCGCCAGCAGCCGGGGACAGGGTAGCACAGATACGCAGTATTTT.

The rearrangement joins TRBV7-2 to TRBJ1-2, with no clear D. Trimming left V 1 base short and J 0 bases short, with 9 bases between. Looked up from germline, CDR1 is SGHTA and CDR2 is FQGNSA. The CDR3 is 15 amino acids. CDR3 bases: TGTGCCAGCAGCTTAGTACAGACTCCTAACTATGGCTACACCTTC. Translation: CASSLVQTPNYGYTF. Full variable domain (missing parts from reference TRBV7-2 and TRBJ1-2): GAGVSQSPSNKVTEKGKDVELRCDPISGHTALYWYRQSLGQGLEFLIYFQGNSAPDKSGLPSDRFSAERTGGSVSTLTIQRTQQEDSAVYLCASSLVQTPNYGYTFGSGTRLTVV.

This clone showed up just a few times. The rearrangement uses TRBV20-1 and TRBJ2-1; unclear D gene. The CDR3 is 11 residues long. Trimming stripped 0 bases from V and 7 bases from J, with 4 bases between. Germline V gene lookup returns CDR1 DFQATT and CDR2 SNEGSKA (reference sequence). CDR3 in DNA: TGCAGTGCTAGAGATCCTAATGAGCAGTTCTTC. This encodes CSARDPNEQFF.

About this clone itself: Other DNA sequences within the sample encode an identical CDR3. The V and J genes are TRBV9 and TRBJ2-2; D possibly corresponds to TRBD1 (6 bases). The germline CDR1 and CDR2 sequences are SGDLS and YYNGEE. V lost 1 base and J 6 bases, leaving 10 bases between the germline ends. The CDR3 has 14 amino acids. CDR3 amino acids: CASSVIAGAGELFF. DNA for the CDR3: TGTGCCAGCAGCGTAATCGCAGGGGCCGGGGAGCTGTTTTTT.

This clone was observed a handful of times. This chain links TRBV5-6 with TRBJ2-7; D may correspond to TRBD1 or TRBD2 (7 bases each). V lost 4 bases to trimming and J lost 3 bases, with 17 bases between them. Germline CDR1 SGHDT, CDR2 YYEEEE. CDR3 size: 15 residues. For the CDR3, the DNA is TGTGCCAGCAGCGGGAGGGACAGTAGGATCTACGAGCAGTACGTC. Translating it yields CASSGRDSRIYEQYV.

This rearrangement joins TRBV10-3 to TRBJ1-1; weak D call: TRBD1 (6 bases). The ends were cut back, 6 bases at V and 8 bases at J, with 16 bases in the middle. The germline V gene encodes CDR1 ENHRY and CDR2 SYGVKD. This CDR3 region has 13 residues. CDR3 bases: TGTGCCATCAGAGAACAGGGAGCTGAGGAAGCTTTCTTT. It yields the protein CAIREQGAEEAFF.

This clone was seen more than once but under ten times. The chain links TRBV7-9 to TRBJ1-4; maybe TRBD1 (5 bases). Trimming cost V 3 bases and J 8 bases, with 13 bases left between them. The CDR3 length is 14 residues. In germline, CDR1 is SEHNR, CDR2 FQNEAQ (reference sequence). This CDR3 is CASSLSGTREKLFF. The CDR3 bases are TGTGCCAGCAGCTTGTCAGGGACCCGGGAAAAACTGTTTTTT.

The rearrangement joins TRBV2 to TRBJ1-6, with D unresolved. V was trimmed by 4 bases and J by 9 bases, leaving 25 bases between them. The CDR3 is 18 amino acids. Germline-derived CDR1 and CDR2 are SNHLY and FYNNEI. The CDR3: CASSGRTDQRRSSSPLHF. The CDR3 coding sequence is TGTGCCAGCAGTGGTCGGACCGACCAGCGGAGAAGTAGTTCACCCCTCCACTTT.

The chain employs TRBV27 and TRBJ1-2; D not resolved. The CDR3 covers 15 residues. Trimming pared 1 base from V and 0 bases from J, leaving 9 bases between. The germline CDR1 and CDR2 sequences are MNHEY and SMNVEV (reference sequence). CDR3 in amino acids: CASSLYGRANYGYTF. The CDR3 DNA reads TGTGCCAGCAGTTTATACGGCCGAGCTAACTATGGCTACACCTTC.

A few counts support this clone. The chain has TRBV5-4 and TRBJ2-2, with 7 bases aligning to TRBD1. This CDR3 is built from 15 residues. The germline V gene encodes CDR1 SGHNT and CDR2 YYREEE (reference sequence). With 1 base clipped from V and 6 bases from J, the junction kept 6 bases outside the gene matches. CDR3 in amino acids: CASSLRGREAGELFF. CDR3 sequence (DNA): TGTGCCAGCAGCTTGAGGGGGCGCGAGGCCGGGGAGCTGTTTTTT.